This entry lists 14 T cell receptor beta chains sequenced from one sample in a study of T cell changes during pregnancy in multiple sclerosis. The assay was immunoSEQ multiplex PCR, and TCRdb's table has in-frame clones only and misses some. The repertoire consists of approximately 130,000 clones, with around 95% occurring once and the leading ten covering less than 0.55%. This sample comprised peripheral blood, obtained after pregnancy. These receptors originate from a female donor with multiple sclerosis, enrolled in a pregnancy study.

The rearrangement links TRBV4-1 to TRBJ2-7; weak D call: TRBD1 (6 bases). V lost 0 bases and J lost 2, with 8 bases in between. The CDR3 has 14 amino acids. Germline CDR1 MGHRA, CDR2 YSYEKL. CDR3 amino acids: CASSQEQGPYEQYF. The CDR3 nucleotides read TGCGCCAGCAGCCAAGAACAGGGCCCCTACGAGCAGTACTTC.

This chain connects TRBV5-6 to TRBJ2-1; the match to TRBD1 covers 10 bases. Germline CDR1 and CDR2: SGHDT and YYEEEE. Germline trimming cut 2 bases from V and 0 bases from J; bases unmatched to any gene: 2. CDR3 length: 16 amino acids. CDR3 sequence reads: CASSFGTGASYNEQFF. CDR3 bases: TGTGCCAGCAGCTTTGGGACAGGGGCCTCCTACAATGAGCAGTTCTTC. Looking up the rest from reference TRBV5-6 and TRBJ2-1 gives the full variable domain: DAGVTQSPTHLIKTRGQQVTLRCSPKSGHDTVSWYQQALGQGPQFIFQYYEEEERQRGNFPDRFSGHQFPNYSSELNVNALLLGDSALYLCASSFGTGASYNEQFFGPGTRLTVL.

The chain uses TRBV7-2 and TRBJ2-7; 8 bases match TRBD1. Germline CDR1 is SGHTA and CDR2 is FQGNSA. There are 15 residues in the CDR3. The ends lost 4 bases at V and 7 bases at J; junction bases unmatched: 12. The CDR3 is CASSSPGGIRREQYF. CDR3 nucleotides: TGTGCCAGCAGCTCCCCAGGGGGCATCCGTCGGGAGCAGTACTTC. Looking up the rest from reference TRBV7-2 and TRBJ2-7 gives the full variable domain: GAGVSQSPSNKVTEKGKDVELRCDPISGHTALYWYRQSLGQGLEFLIYFQGNSAPDKSGLPSDRFSAERTGGSVSTLTIQRTQQEDSAVYLCASSSPGGIRREQYFGPGTRLTVT.

This clone was seen a single time. This chain links TRBV4-1 with TRBJ2-3; 7 bases map to TRBD2. After removal of 0 bases from V and 4 bases from J, the junction contained 4 bases not matched to a gene. Looked up from germline, CDR1 is MGHRA and CDR2 is YSYEKL. This CDR3 has 15 residues. The CDR3 protein is CASSQEMRESDTQYF. Here the CDR3 DNA reads TGCGCCAGCAGCCAAGAGATGCGGGAGTCAGATACGCAGTATTTT.

V gene TRBV10-1 combines with J gene TRBJ2-4, with 16 bases fitting TRBD2. The CDR3 is 17 amino acids. The V and J ends lost 8 bases and 0 bases, in that order; junction bases with no gene match: 4. CDR1 is WNHNN and CDR2 is SYGVQD in the germline V gene (reference sequence). As DNA, the CDR3 is TGCGCCAGCCTGGGACTAGCGGGAGGGCCAGCCAAAAACATTCAGTACTTC. Protein: CASLGLAGGPAKNIQYF.

V is TRBV15 and J is TRBJ2-7; no definite D call. V lost 9 bases and J lost 7, with 19 bases in between. Germline-derived CDR1 and CDR2 are LNHNV and YYDKDF (reference sequence). CDR3 length: 13 residues. The CDR3, as DNA: TGTGCCACTTCCTCGGTAAGGCTACAGGAGCAGTACTTC. This sequence encodes CATSSVRLQEQYF. The full variable domain, with the rest looked up from reference TRBV15 and TRBJ2-7, is DAMVIQNPRYQVTQFGKPVTLSCSQTLNHNVMYWYQQKSSQAPKLLFHYYDKDFNNEADTPDNFQSRRPNTSFCFLDIRSPGLGDTAMYLCATSSVRLQEQYFGPGTRLTVT.

This chain links TRBV4-2 with TRBJ1-1; D is perhaps TRBD1 (6 bases). This CDR3 has 14 amino acids. V was cut by 3 bases and J by 5 bases, with 13 bases left in between. Germline CDR1 LGHNA, CDR2 YNFKEQ. For the CDR3, the DNA is TGTGCCAGCAGCCAGGTAGCTCAGGGGACTGAAGCTTTCTTT. Protein sequence: CASSQVAQGTEAFF.

The chain joins TRBV6-5 to TRBJ2-3, with 13 bases aligning to TRBD2. Germline trimming cut 4 bases from V and 6 bases from J; bases unmatched to any gene: 7. The CDR3 covers 16 residues. Germline V gene sequence: CDR1 MNHEY, CDR2 SVGAGI. The CDR3 sequence is CASSSRTSGRTDTQYF. CDR3 nucleotide sequence: TGTGCCAGCAGTTCCAGGACTAGCGGGAGAACGGATACGCAGTATTTT.

The chain carries TRBV9 and TRBJ2-6; D may be TRBD2 (6 bases). Trimming shortened V by 2 bases and J by 1 base, and 16 bases separated the two germline ends. The CDR3 covers 18 residues. Looked up from germline, CDR1 is SGDLS and CDR2 is YYNGEE. In DNA form, the CDR3 reads TGTGCCAGCAGCGTGAGGACTACATTAGTGTCTGGGGCCAACGTCCTGACTTTC. Protein sequence: CASSVRTTLVSGANVLTF.

This clone was seen more than once but under ten times. This chain uses TRBV25-1 with TRBJ1-3; D call uncertain. Deletions cut 4 bases from V and 6 bases from J, with 4 bases between. This CDR3 has 11 residues. Looked up from germline, CDR1 is MGHDK and CDR2 is SYGVNS. The CDR3 DNA sequence: TGTGCCAGCAGTGCTCTAAACACCATATATTTT. It is translated as CASSALNTIYF.

J is TRBJ1-1 and V is TRBV10-3, with TRBD1 matching 12 bases. The length of the CDR3 is 14 residues. CDR1 is ENHRY and CDR2 is SYGVKD in the germline V gene. J gave up 13 bases and V 7 bases, and 13 bases lay outside the gene matches. CDR3 nucleotide sequence: TGTGCCATCACTGATAGTGGGACAGGGGGCGCAGTTTTCTTT. Residues: CAITDSGTGGAVFF.

The chain couples TRBV19 to TRBJ1-2; the D gene is possibly TRBD1 (6 bases). From germline, CDR1 is LNHDA and CDR2 SQIVND (reference sequence). V lost 5 bases and J 5 bases, leaving 12 bases between the germline ends. This CDR3 contains 13 residues. CDR3 nucleotide sequence: TGTGCCAGTAGTCGGGGGGCCCGATATGGCTACACCTTC. It yields the protein CASSRGARYGYTF. Supplemented by reference TRBV19 and TRBJ1-2, the full variable domain reads DGGITQSPKYLFRKEGQNVTLSCEQNLNHDAMYWYRQDPGQGLRLIYYSQIVNDFQKGDIAEGYSVSREKKESFPLTVTSAQKNPTAFYLCASSRGARYGYTFGSGTRLTVV.

The rearrangement joins TRBV28 to TRBJ1-2; perhaps TRBD1 as D (5 bases). This CDR3 is built from 13 residues. Trimming cost V 5 bases and J 4 bases, with 11 bases left between them. Germline lookup yields CDR1 MDHEN and CDR2 SYDVKM. CDR3 DNA sequence: TGTGCCAGCAGTACAGGCCACTTCTATGGCTACACCTTC. It translates to CASSTGHFYGYTF.

This sequence joins TRBV29-1 and TRBJ2-5; 10 bases are shared with TRBD2. Germline trimming cut 7 bases from V and 7 bases from J; bases unmatched to any gene: 15. The CDR3 length is 15 residues. CDR1 and CDR2 from the germline V gene are SQVTM and ANQGSEA. The CDR3 DNA reads TGCAGCGCTACCGAGACTAGCGGGCCCCCAGGGACCCAGTACTTC. Protein sequence: CSATETSGPPGTQYF.